This T cell receptor beta chain was found in a study of cytomegalovirus exposure and HLA in healthy donors. The V gene's germline CDR1 is MNHNS and CDR2 SASEGT. V was clipped by 8 bases and J by 6 bases, with 14 bases between them. CDR3 size: 13 residues. In this sample, this clone turned up many times. Its antigen is still unknown. Points from the study as a whole: It has been reported that TCR beta sequences accurately predicted the HLA-A and HLA-B alleles of most subjects. Clonal expansion, a later analysis showed, was greater in HLA-associated TCR beta chains than in equally common others. The authors later linked a missense DCLRE1C variant to TCR beta V- and J-gene trimming.

The PCR had 60 Vbeta and 13 Jbeta primers. Sequencing used immunoSEQ multiplex PCR; TCRdb keeps in-frame clones, though not all of them. The sample includes 75,000 to 100,000 clones, roughly two thirds seen only once; the top ten take 0.95% to 1.5%. The donors were healthy bone marrow donors. The source is a female donor in good health and CMV-seronegative. Sequencing was done on a sample of PBMCs. V is TRBV6-1 and J is TRBJ1-5; D is perhaps TRBD1 (6 bases). The CDR3 nucleotides read TGTGCCAGCGGAACAGGGAGAGGTCAGCCCCAGCATTTT. This encodes CASGTGRGQPQHF.